This TCR beta chain was observed in a study of cytomegalovirus exposure and HLA in healthy donors. PCR involved 60 Vbeta and 13 Jbeta primers. The data were produced by immunoSEQ multiplex PCR, yet TCRdb's version contains in-frame clones alone and is incomplete. The data contain around 160,000 clones, approximately 73% of them singletons. Looked up from germline, CDR1 is MDHEN and CDR2 is SYDVKM. This CDR3 is built from 14 residues. Unmatched junction bases numbered 5, after V lost 7 bases and J lost 7 bases. Details on this clone: The antigen is not known.

Findings and limits, study-wide: It was assumed in the presence/absence analyses that sequencing depth was roughly uniform across donors.

The receptor was isolated from a woman between 18 and 29 years old in good health and CMV-seronegative. Sequences were obtained from PBMCs. V and J are TRBV28 and TRBJ1-6, with 9 bases lining up with TRBD1. The CDR3, as DNA: TGTGCCAGCACGGGGGGACAGGGCAATTCACCCCTCCACTTT. This sequence encodes CASTGGQGNSPLHF.